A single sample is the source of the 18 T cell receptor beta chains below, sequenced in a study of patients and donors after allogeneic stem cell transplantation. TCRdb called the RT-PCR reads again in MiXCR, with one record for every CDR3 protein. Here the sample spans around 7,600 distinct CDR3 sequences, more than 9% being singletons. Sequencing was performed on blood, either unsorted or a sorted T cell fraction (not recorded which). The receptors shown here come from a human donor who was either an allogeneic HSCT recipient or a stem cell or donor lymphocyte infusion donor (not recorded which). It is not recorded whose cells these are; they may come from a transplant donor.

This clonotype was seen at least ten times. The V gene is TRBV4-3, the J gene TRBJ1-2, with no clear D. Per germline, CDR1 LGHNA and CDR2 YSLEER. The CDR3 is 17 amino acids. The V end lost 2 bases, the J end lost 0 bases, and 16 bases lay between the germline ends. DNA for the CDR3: TGCGCCAGCAGCCAACGCGCAGGCCCAGAACCTAACTATGGCTACACCTTC. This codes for CASSQRAGPEPNYGYTF.

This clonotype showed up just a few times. The CDR3 coding sequence is TGTGCCAGCAGCTTTGGGGGCCCCAATACCCAAGAGCAGTTCTTC. It is translated as CASSFGGPNTQEQFF. J is TRBJ2-1 and V is TRBV7-9; D may be TRBD1 (6 bases). Germline CDR1 and CDR2: SEHNR and FQNEAQ (reference sequence). V lost 3 bases to trimming and J lost 10 bases, with 19 bases between them. This CDR3 region has 15 residues.

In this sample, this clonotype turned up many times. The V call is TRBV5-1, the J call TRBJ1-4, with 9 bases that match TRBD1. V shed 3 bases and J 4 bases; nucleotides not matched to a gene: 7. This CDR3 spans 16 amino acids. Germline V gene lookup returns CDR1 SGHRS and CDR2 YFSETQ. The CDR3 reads CASSSRRQGDNEKLFF. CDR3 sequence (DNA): TGCGCCAGCAGCTCCCGCCGACAGGGGGATAATGAAAAACTGTTTTTT.

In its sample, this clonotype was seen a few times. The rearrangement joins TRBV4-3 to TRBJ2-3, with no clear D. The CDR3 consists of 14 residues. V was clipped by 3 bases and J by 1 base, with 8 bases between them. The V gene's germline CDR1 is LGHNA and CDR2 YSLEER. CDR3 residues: CASSHQEGTDTQYF. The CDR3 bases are TGCGCCAGCAGCCACCAAGAGGGCACAGATACGCAGTATTTT.

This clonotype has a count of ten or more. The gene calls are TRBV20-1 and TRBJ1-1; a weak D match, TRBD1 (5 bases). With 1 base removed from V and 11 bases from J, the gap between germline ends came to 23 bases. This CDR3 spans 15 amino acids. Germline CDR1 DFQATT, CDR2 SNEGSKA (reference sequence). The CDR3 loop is CSARGRSRGRSRAFF. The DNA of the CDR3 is TGCAGTGCTAGAGGCAGGAGTCGGGGGAGGTCTCGCGCTTTCTTT.

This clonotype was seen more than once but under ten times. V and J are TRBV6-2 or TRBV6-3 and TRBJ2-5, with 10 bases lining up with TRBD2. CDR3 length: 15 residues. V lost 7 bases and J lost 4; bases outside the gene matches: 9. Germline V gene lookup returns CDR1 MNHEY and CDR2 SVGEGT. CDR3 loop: CASKPSGGLGETQYF. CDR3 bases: TGTGCCAGCAAACCTAGCGGGGGCTTGGGAGAGACCCAGTACTTC.

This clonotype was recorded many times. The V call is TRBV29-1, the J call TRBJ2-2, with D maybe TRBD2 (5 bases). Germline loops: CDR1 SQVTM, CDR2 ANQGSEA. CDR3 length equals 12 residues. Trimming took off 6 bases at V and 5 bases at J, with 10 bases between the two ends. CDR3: CSVRTGTGELFF. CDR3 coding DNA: TGCAGCGTCCGGACGGGGACCGGGGAGCTGTTTTTT.

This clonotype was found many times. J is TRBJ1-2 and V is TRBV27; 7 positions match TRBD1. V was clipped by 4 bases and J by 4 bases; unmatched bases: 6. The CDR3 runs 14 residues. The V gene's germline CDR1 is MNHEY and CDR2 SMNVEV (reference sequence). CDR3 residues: CASSSNRGGYGYTF. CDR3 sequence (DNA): TGTGCCAGCAGTTCCAACAGGGGTGGCTATGGCTACACCTTC.

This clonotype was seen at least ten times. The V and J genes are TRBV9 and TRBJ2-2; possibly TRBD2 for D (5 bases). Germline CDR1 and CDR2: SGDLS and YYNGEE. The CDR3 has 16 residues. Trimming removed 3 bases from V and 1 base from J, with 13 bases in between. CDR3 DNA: TGTGCCAGCAGCGAACGAGGGAATGGGAACACCGGGGAGCTGTTTTTT. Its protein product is CASSERGNGNTGELFF.

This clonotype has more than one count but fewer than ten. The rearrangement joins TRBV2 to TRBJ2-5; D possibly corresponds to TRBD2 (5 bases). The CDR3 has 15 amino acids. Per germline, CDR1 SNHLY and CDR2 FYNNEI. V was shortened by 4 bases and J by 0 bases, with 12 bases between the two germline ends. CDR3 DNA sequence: TGTGCCAGCAGTGCTTCGCGGGTGTACCAAGAGACCCAGTACTTC. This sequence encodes CASSASRVYQETQYF.

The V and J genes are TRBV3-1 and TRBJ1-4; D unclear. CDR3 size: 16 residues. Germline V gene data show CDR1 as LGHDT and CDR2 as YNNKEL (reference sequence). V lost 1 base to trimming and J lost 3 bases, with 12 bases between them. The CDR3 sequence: CASSQVFGSSNEKLFF. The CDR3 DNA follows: TGTGCCAGCAGCCAAGTCTTCGGGTCGTCTAATGAAAAACTGTTTTTT.

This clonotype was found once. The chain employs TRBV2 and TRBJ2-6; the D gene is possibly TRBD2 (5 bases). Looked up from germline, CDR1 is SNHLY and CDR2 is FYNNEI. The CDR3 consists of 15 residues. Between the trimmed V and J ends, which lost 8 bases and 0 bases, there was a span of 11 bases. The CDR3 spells CASGPGLSGANVLTF. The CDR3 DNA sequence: TGTGCCAGCGGGCCCGGACTCTCTGGGGCCAACGTCCTGACTTTC.

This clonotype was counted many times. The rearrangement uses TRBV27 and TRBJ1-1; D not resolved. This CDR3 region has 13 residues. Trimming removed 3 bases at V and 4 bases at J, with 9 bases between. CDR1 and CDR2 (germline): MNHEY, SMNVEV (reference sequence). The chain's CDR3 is CASSFGQSTEAFF. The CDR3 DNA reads TGTGCCAGCAGTTTCGGGCAGAGCACTGAAGCTTTCTTT.

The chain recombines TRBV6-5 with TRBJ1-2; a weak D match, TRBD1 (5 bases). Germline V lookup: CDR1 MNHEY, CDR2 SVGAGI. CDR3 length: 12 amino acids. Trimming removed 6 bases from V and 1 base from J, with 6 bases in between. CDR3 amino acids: CASRRGNYGYTF. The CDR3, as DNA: TGTGCCAGCAGAAGGGGTAACTATGGCTACACCTTC.

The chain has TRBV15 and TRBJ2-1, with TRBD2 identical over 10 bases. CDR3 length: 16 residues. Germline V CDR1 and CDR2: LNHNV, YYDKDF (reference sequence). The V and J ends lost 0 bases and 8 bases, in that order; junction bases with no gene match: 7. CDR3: CATSREGSSGGYEQFF. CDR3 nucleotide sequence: TGTGCCACCAGCAGAGAGGGGTCTAGCGGGGGTTATGAGCAGTTCTTC.

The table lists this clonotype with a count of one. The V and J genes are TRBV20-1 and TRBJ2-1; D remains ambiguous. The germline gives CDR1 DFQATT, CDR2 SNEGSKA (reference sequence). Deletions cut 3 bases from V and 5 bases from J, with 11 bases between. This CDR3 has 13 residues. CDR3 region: CSASGRLDNEQFF. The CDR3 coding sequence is TGCAGTGCTAGTGGAAGACTCGACAATGAGCAGTTCTTC.

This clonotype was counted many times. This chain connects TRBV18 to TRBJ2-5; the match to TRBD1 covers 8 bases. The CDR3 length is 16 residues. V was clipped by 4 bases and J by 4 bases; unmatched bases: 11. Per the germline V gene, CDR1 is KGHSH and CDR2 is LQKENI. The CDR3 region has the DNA TGTGCCAGCTCACGTGATACAGGGGGAAGTGGAGAGACCCAGTACTTC. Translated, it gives CASSRDTGGSGETQYF.

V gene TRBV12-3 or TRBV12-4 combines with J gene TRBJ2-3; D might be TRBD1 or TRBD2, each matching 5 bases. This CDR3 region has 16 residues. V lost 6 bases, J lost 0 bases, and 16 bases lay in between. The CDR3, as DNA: TGTGCCAGCAGCCCAGCGGAAAGACAGAGCACAGATACGCAGTATTTT. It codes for CASSPAERQSTDTQYF.